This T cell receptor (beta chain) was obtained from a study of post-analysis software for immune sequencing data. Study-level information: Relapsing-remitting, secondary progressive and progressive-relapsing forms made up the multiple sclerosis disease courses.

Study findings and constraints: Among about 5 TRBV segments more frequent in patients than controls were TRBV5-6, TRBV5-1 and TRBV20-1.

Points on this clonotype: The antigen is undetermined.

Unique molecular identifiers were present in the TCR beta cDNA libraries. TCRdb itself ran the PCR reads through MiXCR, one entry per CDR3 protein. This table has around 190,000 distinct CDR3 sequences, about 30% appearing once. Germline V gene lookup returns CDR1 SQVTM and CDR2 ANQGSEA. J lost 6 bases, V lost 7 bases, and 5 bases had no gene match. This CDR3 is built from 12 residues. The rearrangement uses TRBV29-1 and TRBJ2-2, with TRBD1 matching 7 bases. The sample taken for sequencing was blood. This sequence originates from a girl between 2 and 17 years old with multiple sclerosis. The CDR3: CSAAQGSGELFF. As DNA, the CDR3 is TGCAGCGCTGCACAGGGGTCCGGGGAGCTGTTTTTT.